The 21 T cell receptor beta chains reported below all come from one sample, sequenced in a study of blood T cell repertoires in COVID-19. Measured with immunoSEQ multiplex PCR; TCRdb has only the in-frame clones, and not every one. The sample carries 250,000 or so clones, more than 75% recorded once. Sequencing was done on a sample of peripheral blood. These receptor sequences come from a woman aged 55 to 70 with COVID-19, enrolled during active disease.

This sequence joins TRBV10-1 and TRBJ2-5; TRBD2 agrees at 16 bases. Looked up from germline, CDR1 is WNHNN and CDR2 is SYGVQD (reference sequence). The V gene end was trimmed by 3 bases and the J gene end by 4 bases; junction bases not matched to a gene: 5. The CDR3 sequence is 17 residues long. The CDR3: CASSDGTSGRDRETQYF. The CDR3 DNA sequence: TGCGCCAGCAGTGACGGGACTAGCGGGAGGGATCGAGAGACCCAGTACTTC.

This clone has more than one count but fewer than ten. The chain joins TRBV27 to TRBJ2-5; D might be TRBD2 (7 bases). From germline, CDR1 is MNHEY and CDR2 SMNVEV (reference sequence). The germline V and J ends were trimmed by 7 bases and 5 bases, with 23 bases remaining between them. The CDR3 extends over 16 amino acids. In nucleotides, the CDR3 is TGTGCCAGCACCCCGGGGGGCGGCTCACTGTTGGAGACCCAGTACTTC. As protein: CASTPGGGSLLETQYF.

The chain links TRBV7-9 to TRBJ2-1; 8 bases are a match to TRBD1. After removal of 0 bases from V and 15 bases from J, the junction contained 7 bases not matched to a gene. The germline V gene has CDR1 SEHNR and CDR2 FQNEAQ (reference sequence). The length of the CDR3 is 13 residues. The CDR3 DNA reads as TGTGCCAGCAGCTTAGCGGTCGGAGACAGGGGGTTCTTC. As protein: CASSLAVGDRGFF.

J is TRBJ2-3 and V is TRBV24-1; 7 bases agree with TRBD2. The germline V gene has CDR1 KGHDR and CDR2 SFDVKD. The length of the CDR3 is 16 residues. The trim removed 4 bases at V and 0 bases at J, leaving 6 bases unmatched. The CDR3 region is CATSDPREASTDTQYF. The CDR3 nucleotides are TGTGCCACCAGTGACCCCCGGGAGGCTAGCACAGATACGCAGTATTTT.

CDR3 amino acids: CASSLASTGGIYEQYF. DNA for the CDR3: TGTGCCAGCAGCTTAGCGTCCACAGGGGGCATCTACGAGCAGTACTTC. The gene calls are TRBV7-6 and TRBJ2-7, with TRBD1 identical over 9 bases. The junction had 6 bases not matched to a gene; V was cut back by 0 bases and J by 3 bases. The CDR3 runs to 16 residues. Germline CDR1 SGHVS, CDR2 FNYEAQ.

Concerning this clone itself: At the DNA level, this CDR3 is encoded by other sequences in the same sample as well. The gene calls are TRBV9 and TRBJ2-1; 8 bases map to TRBD2. CDR1 SGDLS and CDR2 YYNGEE come from the germline V gene. This CDR3 has 16 amino acids. Trimming removed 2 bases from V and 0 bases from J; junction bases left unmatched: 4. CDR3 in DNA: TGTGCCAGCAGCGTGGCCGGGACTAGCTCCTACAATGAGCAGTTCTTC. It codes for CASSVAGTSSYNEQFF. Filled out from reference TRBV9 and TRBJ2-1, the complete variable domain reads DSGVTQTPKHLITATGQRVTLRCSPRSGDLSVYWYQQSLDQGLQFLIQYYNGEERAKGNILERFSAQQFPDLHSELNLSSLELGDSALYFCASSVAGTSSYNEQFFGPGTRLTVL.

The CDR3 DNA is TGTGCCAGTAGAAAGACCGGGACAGGGGGCTACGAGCAGTACTTC. Encoded protein: CASRKTGTGGYEQYF. The rearrangement links TRBV19 to TRBJ2-7, with TRBD1 identical over 11 bases. CDR1 is LNHDA, CDR2 SQIVND, per germline (reference sequence). The CDR3 has 15 amino acids. Germline trimming cut 6 bases from V and 3 bases from J; bases unmatched to any gene: 7.

In DNA form, the CDR3 reads TGTGCCAGCAGCCAAGATTTGGGACAGACCACCGGGGAGCTGTTTTTT. Protein product: CASSQDLGQTTGELFF. The chain combines TRBV4-2 with TRBJ2-2; 7 bases align to TRBD1. V dropped 0 bases and J dropped 4; count of bases not matched to a gene: 5. Germline CDR1 reads LGHNA; CDR2 reads YNFKEQ. CDR3 length equals 16 residues.

The chain couples TRBV9 to TRBJ1-6, with TRBD1 matching 7 bases. CDR1 and CDR2 from the germline V gene are SGDLS and YYNGEE. The CDR3 is made up of 15 amino acids. J was trimmed by 9 bases and V by 4 bases; bases with no gene match: 10. CDR3 coding DNA: TGTGCCAGCAGCCCCCTAGACAGGGAAAGTTCACCCCTCCACTTT. As protein: CASSPLDRESSPLHF. The full variable domain, in which reference TRBV9 and TRBJ1-6 provide the parts outside the CDR3, is DSGVTQTPKHLITATGQRVTLRCSPRSGDLSVYWYQQSLDQGLQFLIQYYNGEERAKGNILERFSAQQFPDLHSELNLSSLELGDSALYFCASSPLDRESSPLHFGNGTRLTVT.

This sequence joins TRBV4-1 and TRBJ2-3; TRBD2 agrees at 8 bases. Trimming took 4 bases from V and 1 from J; bases not matched to a gene: 7. Looked up from germline, CDR1 is MGHRA and CDR2 is YSYEKL. The CDR3 runs 16 residues. CDR3 sequence (DNA): TGCGCCAGCAGCCGGGGACTAGTAGGGGGCACAGATACGCAGTATTTT. Translating it yields CASSRGLVGGTDTQYF.

This sequence joins TRBV30 and TRBJ1-1, with a tentative D call TRBD1 (5 bases). The CDR3 has 15 residues. Germline CDR1 is GTSNPN and CDR2 is SVGIG (reference sequence). V was clipped by 0 bases and J by 4 bases, with 15 bases between them. The CDR3 region has the DNA TGTGCCTGGAGTGTGGCCAGGGTAGGAAGCACTGAAGCTTTCTTT. This encodes CAWSVARVGSTEAFF.

This chain links TRBV7-9 with TRBJ2-7; TRBD2 matches 12 bases. V lost 5 bases to trimming and J lost 4 bases; unmatched junction nucleotides: 9. Germline V CDR1 and CDR2: SEHNR, FQNEAQ (reference sequence). The CDR3 is 16 residues long. DNA of the CDR3: TGTGCCAGCAGCCCACGACTAGCGGGAGCCCTGTACGAGCAGTACTTC. As protein: CASSPRLAGALYEQYF.

The chain has TRBV19 and TRBJ1-1; TRBD1 aligns across 8 bases. V shed 4 bases and J 8 bases; nucleotides not matched to a gene: 6. The germline V gene has CDR1 LNHDA and CDR2 SQIVND (reference sequence). The CDR3 loop spans 13 amino acids. CDR3 loop: CASSTDREVEAFF. CDR3 bases: TGTGCCAGTAGTACGGACAGGGAGGTCGAAGCTTTCTTT.

V and J are TRBV18 and TRBJ2-3, with TRBD2 matching over 8 bases. The germline gives CDR1 KGHSH, CDR2 LQKENI. CDR3 length: 15 amino acids. J lost 2 bases, V lost 3 bases, and 4 bases had no gene match. The CDR3 DNA follows: TGTGCCAGCTCACCCACTAGCGGTCCCACAGATACGCAGTATTTT. Translation: CASSPTSGPTDTQYF.

The chain links TRBV27 to TRBJ2-1; D uncertain. The germline CDR1 and CDR2 sequences are MNHEY and SMNVEV (reference sequence). Trimming removed 6 bases from V and 0 bases from J, with 12 bases in between. The CDR3 extends over 15 amino acids. CDR3 DNA: TGTGCCAGCAGCTTGTCGTTGAGCTCCTACAATGAGCAGTTCTTC. Translating it yields CASSLSLSSYNEQFF.

The chain has TRBV7-3 and TRBJ2-2, with TRBD2 matching 12 bases. Germline V gives CDR1 SGHTA, CDR2 FQGTGA. This CDR3 has 16 residues. V was pared by 4 bases and J by 5 bases, with 5 bases of the junction left unmatched. Here the CDR3 reads CASSSTGTSGTGELFF. The CDR3 bases are TGTGCCAGCAGCTCTACCGGGACTAGCGGGACCGGGGAGCTGTTTTTT.

This chain connects TRBV7-9 to TRBJ2-1; TRBD1 matches at 12 bases. This CDR3 region has 18 residues. Per germline, CDR1 SEHNR and CDR2 FQNEAQ (reference sequence). V was clipped by 5 bases and J by 5 bases; unmatched bases: 13. The CDR3 coding sequence is TGTGCCAGCAGCCTCGGGACAGGGGGCCTTGGGTACAACAATGAGCAGTTCTTC. Translating gives CASSLGTGGLGYNNEQFF. Supplemented by reference TRBV7-9 and TRBJ2-1, the full variable domain reads DTGVSQNPRHKITKRGQNVTFRCDPISEHNRLYWYRQTLGQGPEFLTYFQNEAQLEKSRLLSDRFSAERPKGSFSTLEIQRTEQGDSAMYLCASSLGTGGLGYNNEQFFGPGTRLTVL.

V and J are TRBV19 and TRBJ1-1, with 7 bases fitting TRBD1. The CDR3 totals 13 residues. Germline loops: CDR1 LNHDA, CDR2 SQIVND (reference sequence). V trimming: 7 bases; J trimming: 0 bases; junction bases outside the gene matches: 2. In DNA form, the CDR3 reads TGTGCCAGTACCCAGGGGGTGAACACTGAAGCTTTCTTT. As protein: CASTQGVNTEAFF.

The chain joins TRBV28 to TRBJ1-6, with D uncertain. V lost 2 bases and J 5 bases, leaving 13 bases between the germline ends. The length of the CDR3 is 16 residues. Germline CDR1 is MDHEN and CDR2 is SYDVKM. The CDR3 protein is CASSLGSPGDNSPLHF. The CDR3 DNA follows: TGTGCCAGCAGTTTAGGATCCCCCGGGGATAATTCACCCCTCCACTTT.

This chain joins TRBV2 and TRBJ2-2; TRBD1 might be the D (6 bases). Germline V gene data show CDR1 as SNHLY and CDR2 as FYNNEI. V gave up 6 bases and J gave up 5 bases, with 10 bases separating them. The length of the CDR3 is 13 residues. Written as DNA, the CDR3 is TGTGCCAGCAGAAAAACAGGGACCGGGGAGCTGTTTTTT. Translation: CASRKTGTGELFF.

The V and J genes are TRBV11-2 and TRBJ2-3; 8 bases line up with TRBD2. Looked up from germline, CDR1 is SGHAT and CDR2 is FQNNGV. With V trimmed by 3 bases and J by 1 base, 6 bases remained unmatched. The CDR3 covers 16 residues. Here the CDR3 reads CASSFAGTRRTDTQYF. CDR3 DNA: TGTGCCAGCAGCTTCGCGGGGACTAGACGCACAGATACGCAGTATTTT. The variable domain in full, completed from reference TRBV11-2 and TRBJ2-3, reads EAGVAQSPRYKIIEKRQSVAFWCNPISGHATLYWYQQILGQGPKLLIQFQNNGVVDDSQLPKDRFSAERLKGVDSTLKIQPAKLEDSAVYLCASSFAGTRRTDTQYFGPGTRLTVL.